This T cell receptor (beta chain) was identified in a study of siplizumab effects on memory and regulatory T cells. This CDR3 contains 12 residues. Trimming pared 2 bases from V and 2 bases from J, leaving 2 bases between. The V gene's germline CDR1 is SGHVS and CDR2 FNYEAQ. Only in-frame clones appear in the TCRdb table, and some are missing; sequencing was by immunoSEQ multiplex PCR. The sample records 85,000 to 120,000 clones, approximately 90% being singletons. Sequencing input: CD4+ T cells sorted from blood. This chain links TRBV7-6 with TRBJ2-3, with D unclear. This TCR derives from a human donor in good health. CDR3 nucleotide sequence: TGTGCCAGCAGCTTATACACAGATACGCAGTATTTT. This codes for CASSLYTDTQYF. The whole variable domain, remainder taken from reference TRBV7-6 and TRBJ2-3, is GAGVSQSPRYKVTKRGQDVALRCDPISGHVSLYWYRQALGQGPEFLTYFNYEAQQDKSGLPNDRFSAERPEGSISTLTIQRTEQRDSAMYRCASSLYTDTQYFGPGTRLTVL.